The 17 T cell receptor beta chains in this list originate from one sample, sequenced in a study of CD8+ T cells in alopecia areata. Reverse transcription of extracted RNA yielded cDNA, which provided the sequencing template. Using immunoSEQ multiplex PCR, the repertoire was profiled, and TCRdb retains in-frame clones only, with some absent. Here the sample spans about 140,000 clones, roughly 86% being singletons. Treatment indicated: oral pan-JAK inhibitor, 5-10 mg twice daily. The sample in question was CD8+ T cells sorted from blood, obtained at week 4, from a patient treated with tofacitinib. These receptors came from a human donor with alopecia areata.

The J gene is TRBJ2-7, the V gene TRBV4-1; D remains ambiguous. The V gene's germline CDR1 is MGHRA and CDR2 YSYEKL. The CDR3 is made up of 13 amino acids. Trimming shortened V by 4 bases and J by 2 bases, and 9 bases separated the two germline ends. This chain's CDR3 is CASSLDGAYEQYF. Here the CDR3 DNA reads TGCGCCAGCAGCCTGGACGGAGCCTACGAGCAGTACTTC.

V and J are TRBV6-4 and TRBJ2-3; no reliable D call. The ends were cut back, 6 bases at V and 0 bases at J, with 10 bases in the middle. The germline V gene encodes CDR1 MRHNA and CDR2 SNTAGT. The CDR3 covers 14 residues. CDR3 region: CASSPNPSTDTQYF. The CDR3 nucleotides are TGTGCCAGCAGCCCGAACCCCAGCACAGATACGCAGTATTTT.

V usage is TRBV29-1 and J usage is TRBJ2-7, with D possibly being TRBD2 (6 bases). The germline V gene encodes CDR1 SQVTM and CDR2 ANQGSEA. V gave up 6 bases and J gave up 2 bases, with 14 bases separating them. The length of the CDR3 is 13 residues. The CDR3: CSVEEGRAYEQYF. As DNA, the CDR3 is TGCAGCGTCGAGGAGGGCAGGGCCTACGAGCAGTACTTC.

On this clone: This CDR3 is also generated by other DNA sequences in the sample. V gene TRBV5-4 combines with J gene TRBJ2-7, with D possibly being TRBD1 (5 bases). The CDR3 length is 14 residues. Germline values: CDR1 SGHNT, CDR2 YYREEE (reference sequence). V dropped 4 bases and J dropped 1 base, with 12 bases sitting between them. The chain's CDR3 is CASSPGQGSYEQYF. CDR3 nucleotides: TGTGCCAGCAGCCCAGGCCAGGGTTCCTACGAGCAGTACTTC.

The chain has TRBV7-9 and TRBJ2-1; D is tentatively TRBD1 or TRBD2 (5 bases each). The V end lost 5 bases, the J end lost 0 bases, and 14 bases lay between the germline ends. The CDR3 spans 16 residues. The germline CDR1 and CDR2 sequences are SEHNR and FQNEAQ (reference sequence). The CDR3 sequence: CASSPMWGSSYNEQFF. CDR3 DNA: TGTGCCAGCAGCCCGATGTGGGGGAGCTCCTACAATGAGCAGTTCTTC.

V is TRBV19 and J is TRBJ2-7; TRBD2 matches at 9 bases. Trimming cost V 6 bases and J 0 bases; bases outside gene matches: 3. Germline CDR1 and CDR2: LNHDA and SQIVND (reference sequence). The CDR3 loop spans 14 amino acids. The CDR3 DNA reads as TGTGCCAGTAGAGGGACTAGCAGCTCCTACGAGCAGTACTTC. Its protein is CASRGTSSSYEQYF.

The gene calls are TRBV19 and TRBJ2-3; 9 bases are a match to TRBD2. The germline gives CDR1 LNHDA, CDR2 SQIVND (reference sequence). The CDR3 spans 17 residues. Trimming at V came to 4 bases and at J to 0 bases, leaving 8 bases not matched to a gene. As DNA, the CDR3 is TGTGCCAGTAGTACCGGTAGCGGGGGAGTCAGCACAGATACGCAGTATTTT. As protein: CASSTGSGGVSTDTQYF.

This sequence joins TRBV27 and TRBJ1-2, with a weak D call TRBD1 (6 bases). V lost 3 bases to trimming and J lost 6 bases, with 17 bases between them. Germline loops: CDR1 MNHEY, CDR2 SMNVEV (reference sequence). This CDR3 spans 15 amino acids. DNA for the CDR3: TGTGCCAGCAGTTTGGTCCCAGGGGCCGTACATGGCTACACCTTC. It specifies CASSLVPGAVHGYTF.

V and J are TRBV5-1 and TRBJ2-1; 9 nucleotides align to TRBD2. This CDR3 has 15 residues. From germline, CDR1 is SGHRS and CDR2 YFSETQ. J lost 5 bases, V lost 3 bases, and 6 bases had no gene match. The CDR3 loop reads CASSSYWTSDNEQFF. The CDR3 bases are TGCGCCAGCAGCTCTTACTGGACTAGCGACAATGAGCAGTTCTTC. The complete variable domain, with remaining parts taken from reference TRBV5-1 and TRBJ2-1, reads KAGVTQTPRYLIKTRGQQVTLSCSPISGHRSVSWYQQTPGQGLQFLFEYFSETQRNKGNFPGRFSGRQFSNSRSEMNVSTLELGDSALYLCASSSYWTSDNEQFFGPGTRLTVL.

The gene calls are TRBV19 and TRBJ2-7, with TRBD2 matching over 10 bases. The CDR3 is made up of 15 amino acids. CDR1 and CDR2 (germline): LNHDA, SQIVND (reference sequence). Trimming cost V 7 bases and J 5 bases; bases outside gene matches: 11. CDR3 protein: CASNPSSGSFHEQYF. As DNA, the CDR3 is TGTGCCAGTAACCCTTCTAGCGGGAGCTTCCACGAGCAGTACTTC.

Remarks on this clone: The sample carries other DNA sequences with the same CDR3. The chain employs TRBV7-9 and TRBJ2-7; no definite D call. CDR3 size: 11 residues. The germline V and J ends were trimmed by 5 bases and 2 bases, with 4 bases remaining between them. Germline V gene data show CDR1 as SEHNR and CDR2 as FQNEAQ (reference sequence). CDR3 protein: CASSVTYEQYF. The DNA for the CDR3 is TGTGCCAGCAGCGTTACCTACGAGCAGTACTTC.

The chain uses TRBV4-2 and TRBJ2-1; D is undetermined. V was cut by 0 bases and J by 9 bases, with 9 bases left in between. The length of the CDR3 is 13 residues. CDR1 and CDR2 (germline): LGHNA, YNFKEQ. DNA for the CDR3: TGTGCCAGCAGCCAAGATCTCAGTGGTGAGCAGTTCTTC. Residues: CASSQDLSGEQFF.

V usage is TRBV19 and J usage is TRBJ2-1; 12 positions match TRBD2. With 4 bases clipped from V and 1 base from J, the junction kept 2 bases outside the gene matches. The germline V gene has CDR1 LNHDA and CDR2 SQIVND (reference sequence). The CDR3 is 16 residues long. The CDR3 DNA follows: TGTGCCAGTAGTACCGGACTAGCGGGATCCTACAATGAGCAGTTCTTC. Its protein is CASSTGLAGSYNEQFF.

The count of this clone is one. The J gene is TRBJ2-3, the V gene TRBV2; 8 positions match TRBD1. Germline values: CDR1 SNHLY, CDR2 FYNNEI. The CDR3 spans 15 residues. V was pared by 7 bases and J by 11 bases, with 17 bases of the junction left unmatched. The CDR3 region is CASTPDRVPSEGQYF. CDR3 bases: TGTGCCAGCACTCCGGACAGGGTACCCAGTGAAGGGCAGTATTTT.

This rearrangement joins TRBV30 to TRBJ2-7; D is unresolved. The CDR3 has 13 amino acids. Germline CDR1 GTSNPN, CDR2 SVGIG (reference sequence). V gave up 2 bases and J gave up 0 bases, with 8 bases separating them. The CDR3: CAWSTGDSYEQYF. DNA for the CDR3: TGTGCCTGGAGTACCGGAGACTCCTACGAGCAGTACTTC.

In its sample, this clone was seen once. The genes are TRBV6-1 and TRBJ2-3; 7 bases are shared with TRBD1. The CDR3 extends over 16 amino acids. V dropped 0 bases and J dropped 4; count of bases not matched to a gene: 7. Germline V gene sequence: CDR1 MNHNS, CDR2 SASEGT. The CDR3 coding sequence is TGTGCCAGCAGTGAAGCCTATGACAGGGACGCAGATACGCAGTATTTT. Its protein is CASSEAYDRDADTQYF.

The gene calls are TRBV12-5 and TRBJ2-5; D is unresolved. With 3 bases removed from V and 5 bases from J, the gap between germline ends came to 10 bases. The CDR3 has 13 residues. Germline CDR1 is LGHNT and CDR2 is FRNRAP. CDR3 nucleotides: TGTGCTAGTGGTTTTAACCGAAGGGAGACCCAGTACTTC. As protein: CASGFNRRETQYF.